This is a list of T cell receptor beta chains from one sample in a study of shared clonotypes between healthy human individuals. Profiled with immunoSEQ multiplex PCR; TCRdb holds only in-frame clones, not every one. This sample has hundreds of thousands of clones, with 90% to 96% found just once. Sequenced sample: naive CD4+ T cells sorted from blood. These receptors were collected from a woman aged 30 to 39 in good health. Each CDR3 is given with its conserved first and last residue. The D gene is left open where the match is weak.

V gene: TRBV28; J gene: TRBJ2-7; D gene: -; CDR3 protein: CASRTGEIGSYEQYF; CDR3 DNA: TGTGCCAGTCGGACGGGAGAAATAGGGTCCTACGAGCAGTACTTC
V gene: TRBV28; J gene: TRBJ1-5; D gene: -; CDR3 protein: CATHQVGGSNQPQHF; CDR3 DNA: TGTGCCACACATCAAGTAGGAGGGAGCAATCAGCCCCAGCATTTT
V gene: TRBV5-8; J gene: TRBJ2-7; D gene: TRBD2; CDR3 protein: CASSSMTTSASYEQYF; CDR3 DNA: TGTGCCAGCAGCTCAATGACAACTAGCGCTTCCTACGAGCAGTACTTC
V gene: TRBV14; J gene: TRBJ2-1; D gene: TRBD2; CDR3 protein: CASSPGLAGLGEQFF; CDR3 DNA: TGTGCCAGCAGCCCCGGGCTAGCGGGACTGGGTGAGCAGTTCTTC
V gene: TRBV11-2; J gene: TRBJ2-7; D gene: -; CDR3 protein: CASSPPPRLAGVYEQYF; CDR3 DNA: TGTGCCAGCAGCCCGCCCCCCAGACTAGCAGGGGTCTACGAGCAGTACTTC
V gene: TRBV30; J gene: TRBJ1-5; D gene: TRBD1; CDR3 protein: CAWSQGADNQPQHF; CDR3 DNA: TGTGCCTGGAGTCAGGGGGCGGACAATCAGCCCCAGCATTTT
V gene: TRBV7-2; J gene: TRBJ1-2; D gene: -; CDR3 protein: CASSLPGPFYGYTF; CDR3 DNA: TGTGCCAGCAGCCTCCCAGGGCCCTTCTATGGCTACACCTTC
V gene: TRBV28; J gene: TRBJ2-1; D gene: -; CDR3 protein: CASLTVAGYNEQFF; CDR3 DNA: TGTGCCAGCCTCACGGTCGCGGGTTACAATGAGCAGTTCTTC
V gene: TRBV29-1; J gene: TRBJ1-4; D gene: -; CDR3 protein: CSAATSDEKLFF; CDR3 DNA: TGCAGCGCCGCCACAAGTGATGAAAAACTGTTTTTT
V gene: TRBV7-2; J gene: TRBJ2-1; D gene: -; CDR3 protein: CASSLAGSPYRGNEQFF; CDR3 DNA: TGTGCCAGCAGCTTAGCGGGTTCGCCTTATAGAGGGAATGAGCAGTTCTTC
V gene: TRBV18; J gene: TRBJ2-5; D gene: -; CDR3 protein: CASSRGRETQYF; CDR3 DNA: TGTGCCAGCTCACGGGGTAGAGAGACCCAGTACTTC
V gene: TRBV7-3; J gene: TRBJ1-1; D gene: -; CDR3 protein: CASSPGTHTEAFF; CDR3 DNA: TGTGCCAGCAGCCCCGGGACCCACACTGAAGCTTTCTTT